The clone carrying this TCR beta chain was detected only once. The record originates from a study of control samples from healthy donors and cancer patients. The assay was immunoSEQ multiplex PCR, and TCRdb's table has in-frame clones only and misses some. Of about 84,000 clones listed, about nine tenths are singletons. Germline V gene data show CDR1 as KGHSH and CDR2 as LQKENI. The CDR3 loop spans 17 amino acids. V trimming: 3 bases; J trimming: 4 bases; junction bases outside the gene matches: 14. The sequence came from a man aged 50 to 60 in good health. What was sequenced was blood. The chain carries TRBV18 and TRBJ1-1; 7 bases fit TRBD1. The CDR3 DNA follows: TGTGCCAGCTCACCGAGGAGGGGGCAGATACTACTCACTGAAGCTTTCTTT. Translation: CASSPRRGQILLTEAFF.